This T cell receptor (beta chain) comes out of a study of long-term antiretroviral therapy in people with HIV. Study observations and caveats: Blood obtained between the mid-2000s and the late 2010s may reflect older ART regimens. Documentation of ART adherence, viral resistance or therapy changes was absent.

No donor had fewer than one pre-ART PBMC sample or fewer than two post-ART PBMC samples. Only a few counts were recorded for this clone. Its antigen remains unknown. This was the immunoSEQ v3.0 assay at survey level. For each individual sample, sequencing targeted roughly 40,000-50,000 T-cell genomes. Produced via immunoSEQ multiplex PCR; TCRdb's table is partial and in-frame only. The sample has 26,000 or so clones; around 80% are singletons. Germline V gene data show CDR1 as SGHNT and CDR2 as YYREEE (reference sequence). The CDR3 extends over 15 amino acids. The germline V and J ends were trimmed by 4 bases and 0 bases, with 11 bases remaining between them.

This receptor was obtained from a young man with HIV. This specimen consisted of unsorted PBMCs, obtained 1.5 years before starting antiretroviral therapy. The rearrangement uses TRBV5-4 and TRBJ1-5; D not certain. In nucleotides, the CDR3 is TGTGCCAGCAGCCTCGGTGGGTATAGCAATCAGCCCCAGCATTTT. Its translation is CASSLGGYSNQPQHF. The complete variable domain, with remaining parts taken from reference TRBV5-4 and TRBJ1-5, reads ETGVTQSPTHLIKTRGQQVTLRCSSQSGHNTVSWYQQALGQGPQFIFQYYREEENGRGNFPPRFSGLQFPNYSSELNVNALELDDSALYLCASSLGGYSNQPQHFGDGTRLSIL.